This TCR beta chain was found in a study of blood T cell repertoires in COVID-19. About the study: Acute-phase and convalescent COVID-19 samples originated in the United States, Italy and Spain. In each case, the material was cDNA or gDNA derived from T cells, B-cell-depleted T cells, or PBMCs.

Trimming cost V 0 bases and J 6 bases, with 11 bases left between them. This CDR3 contains 14 residues. The germline V gene encodes CDR1 GTSNPN and CDR2 SVGIG (reference sequence). This clone was observed a single time. Repertoires were generated with immunoSEQ multiplex PCR, while TCRdb's copy carries only in-frame clones and drops some. The sample holds around 44,000 clones, 65% to 85% seen once. This receptor was obtained from a man aged 40-55 years with active or convalescent COVID-19. The chain combines TRBV30 with TRBJ2-2; D unclear. Source material: peripheral blood. The CDR3 loop reads CAWSVQWQSGELFF. Written as DNA, the CDR3 is TGTGCCTGGAGTGTACAATGGCAATCCGGGGAGCTGTTTTTT.